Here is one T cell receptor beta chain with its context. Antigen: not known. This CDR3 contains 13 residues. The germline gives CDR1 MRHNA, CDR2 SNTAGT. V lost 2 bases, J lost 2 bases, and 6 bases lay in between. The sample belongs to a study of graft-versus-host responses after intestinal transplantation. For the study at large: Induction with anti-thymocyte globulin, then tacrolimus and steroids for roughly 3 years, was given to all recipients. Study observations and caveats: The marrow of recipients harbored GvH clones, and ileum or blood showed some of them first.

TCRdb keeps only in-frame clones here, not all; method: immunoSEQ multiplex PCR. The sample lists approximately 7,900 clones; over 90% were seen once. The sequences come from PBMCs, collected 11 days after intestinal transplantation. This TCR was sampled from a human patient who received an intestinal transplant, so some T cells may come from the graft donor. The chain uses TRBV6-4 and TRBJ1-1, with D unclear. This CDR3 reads CASSDEPNTEAFF. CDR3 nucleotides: TGTGCCAGCAGTGACGAGCCAAACACTGAAGCTTTCTTT.